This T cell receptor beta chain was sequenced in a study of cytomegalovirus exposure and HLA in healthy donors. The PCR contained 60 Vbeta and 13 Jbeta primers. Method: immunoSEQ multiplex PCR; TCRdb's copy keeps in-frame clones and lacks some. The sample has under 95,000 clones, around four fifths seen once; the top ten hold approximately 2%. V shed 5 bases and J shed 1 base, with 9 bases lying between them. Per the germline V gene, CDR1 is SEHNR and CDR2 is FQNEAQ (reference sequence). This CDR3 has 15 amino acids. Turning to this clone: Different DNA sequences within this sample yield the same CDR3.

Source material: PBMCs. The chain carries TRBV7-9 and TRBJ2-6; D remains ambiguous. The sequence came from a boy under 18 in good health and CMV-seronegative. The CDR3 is CASSETESGANVLTF. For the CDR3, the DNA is TGTGCCAGCAGCGAAACAGAGTCTGGGGCCAACGTCCTGACTTTC.